The source of this T cell receptor beta chain is a study of beta chain features in type 1 diabetes. The CDR3 totals 15 residues. The germline V gene encodes CDR1 MNHEY and CDR2 SVGAGI. Trimming stripped 6 bases from V and 0 bases from J, with 12 bases between. The study reverse transcribed the entire isolated RNA, so it sequenced expressed TCRB transcripts. Sequencing used immunoSEQ multiplex PCR; TCRdb keeps in-frame clones, though not all of them. This sample has a few hundred thousand clones, with about 9.3% found just once. This clonotype was obtained from a young woman in good health. Sequenced material: naive CD4+ T cells from blood. The chain has TRBV6-5 and TRBJ1-3; D is uncertain. The CDR3 reads CASSGTGYSGNTIYF. The CDR3 region has the DNA TGTGCCAGCAGCGGCACGGGGTACTCTGGAAACACCATATATTTT.